The 24 T cell receptor beta chains in this list originate from one sample, sequenced in a study of response to subunit inactivated influenza vaccine. TCRdb reanalysed the RT-PCR reads using MiXCR and keeps one entry per CDR3 protein. The sample yields roughly 630,000 distinct CDR3 sequences, about 14% seen once. The sequencing used PBMCs from blood, collected 14 days before vaccination. Receptor source: a man aged 50 to 60 who received an inactivated influenza vaccine.

This clonotype has a handful of counts. This chain links TRBV18 with TRBJ2-7; 7 bases map to TRBD1. This CDR3 spans 13 amino acids. The ends lost 6 bases at V and 4 bases at J; junction bases unmatched: 6. In germline, CDR1 is KGHSH, CDR2 LQKENI. The CDR3 region is CASSTTGLYEQYF. The CDR3 DNA reads TGTGCCAGCTCTACGACAGGGTTATACGAGCAGTACTTC.

This clonotype occurred a few times. The chain carries TRBV28 and TRBJ2-1; TRBD2 aligns across 8 bases. Germline loops: CDR1 MDHEN, CDR2 SYDVKM. J gave up 0 bases and V 6 bases, and 22 bases lay outside the gene matches. CDR3 size: 21 residues. CDR3 nucleotide sequence: TGTGCCAGCAGCCAACGCCGCCCGGGGAGTAGCGGGACATACTCCTACAATGAGCAGTTCTTC. Encoded protein: CASSQRRPGSSGTYSYNEQFF.

This clonotype has just one count. The CDR3 DNA reads as TGTGCCAGCAAAGAGAACCCCCCTACAACTAATGAAAAACTGTTTTTT. The encoded protein is CASKENPPTTNEKLFF. J is TRBJ1-4 and V is TRBV2; D remains ambiguous. V lost 7 bases and J 0 bases, leaving 15 bases between the germline ends. Germline V CDR1 and CDR2: SNHLY, FYNNEI. The CDR3 loop spans 16 amino acids.

This clonotype was seen once. The gene calls are TRBV9 and TRBJ2-1, with D possibly matching TRBD2 (5 bases). The CDR3 consists of 13 residues. Germline V gene lookup returns CDR1 SGDLS and CDR2 YYNGEE. V lost 0 bases, J lost 8 bases, and 9 bases lay in between. The CDR3 nucleotides are TGTGCCAGCAGCGTAGGAGGGCCCGATGAGCAGTTCTTC. This gives the protein CASSVGGPDEQFF.

The V and J genes are TRBV7-8 and TRBJ2-1; 7 bases match TRBD2. Germline CDR1 is SGHVS and CDR2 is FQNEAQ. This CDR3 has 17 residues. Trimming cost V 4 bases and J 0 bases; bases outside gene matches: 9. The CDR3 DNA reads as TGTGCCAGCAGCTCACAAATATGGACTAGCTCCTACAATGAGCAGTTCTTC. Amino acids: CASSSQIWTSSYNEQFF.

This clonotype was seen a handful of times. The chain carries TRBV6-6 and TRBJ1-1, with a tentative D call TRBD1 (6 bases). This CDR3 is 12 amino acids long. The V end lost 2 bases, the J end lost 12 bases, and 13 bases lay between the germline ends. Germline-derived CDR1 and CDR2 are MNHNY and SVGAGI (reference sequence). As DNA, the CDR3 is TGTGCCAGCAGTTACACCGATGGGACAACTTTCTTT. It is translated as CASSYTDGTTFF.

The gene calls are TRBV4-3 and TRBJ2-5; maybe TRBD1 (5 bases). CDR3 length: 16 residues. Germline V gene lookup returns CDR1 LGHNA and CDR2 YSLEER. The V end lost 0 bases, the J end lost 2 bases, and 13 bases lay between the germline ends. CDR3: CASSQDYRSFQETQYF. DNA of the CDR3: TGCGCCAGCAGCCAAGACTACAGGAGTTTTCAAGAGACCCAGTACTTC.

V usage is TRBV5-1 and J usage is TRBJ1-1; D ambiguous. The CDR3 spans 15 residues. Germline V gives CDR1 SGHRS, CDR2 YFSETQ. V dropped 4 bases and J dropped 4 bases, with 17 bases sitting between them. CDR3 region: CASSVTAGSGTEAFF. The CDR3 DNA is TGCGCCAGCAGCGTGACTGCCGGGTCCGGCACTGAAGCTTTCTTT.

This chain joins TRBV20-1 and TRBJ2-2; D is uncertain. The ends were cut back, 0 bases at V and 2 bases at J, with 13 bases in the middle. Germline lookup yields CDR1 DFQATT and CDR2 SNEGSKA (reference sequence). This CDR3 is 16 amino acids long. The CDR3 is CSARDLSGLNTGELFF. The CDR3 DNA reads as TGCAGTGCTAGAGATCTCTCGGGCTTAAACACCGGGGAGCTGTTTTTT.

The chain couples TRBV28 to TRBJ1-5; no reliable D call. CDR1 is MDHEN, CDR2 SYDVKM, per germline. The CDR3 has 18 residues. Trimming cost V 1 base and J 5 bases, with 21 bases left between them. CDR3 nucleotides: TGTGCCAGCAGTTTATCGAGAGGTTTGGGGTCGGTGGATCAGCCCCAGCATTTT. As protein: CASSLSRGLGSVDQPQHF.

This clonotype was counted between two and nine times. In nucleotides, the CDR3 is TGTGCCAGCAGTAGAGTTGAGGGGCAGTCTGAAGCTTTCTTT. Translated, it gives CASSRVEGQSEAFF. The chain carries TRBV12-3 or TRBV12-4 and TRBJ1-1; D possibly corresponds to TRBD1 (5 bases). The CDR3 sequence is 14 residues long. Trimming took 5 bases from V and 6 from J, leaving 16 bases between them.

In its sample, this clonotype was seen a few times. V and J are TRBV2 and TRBJ1-5; 9 nucleotides match TRBD1. J gave up 3 bases and V 3 bases, and 9 bases lay outside the gene matches. This CDR3 has 17 residues. Germline V gene data show CDR1 as SNHLY and CDR2 as FYNNEI. This chain's CDR3 is CASSEGVGTGNNQPQHF. In DNA form, the CDR3 reads TGTGCCAGCAGTGAGGGAGTTGGGACAGGGAACAATCAGCCCCAGCATTTT. The full variable domain, in which reference TRBV2 and TRBJ1-5 provide the parts outside the CDR3, is EPEVTQTPSHQVTQMGQEVILRCVPISNHLYFYWYRQILGQKVEFLVSFYNNEISEKSEIFDDQFSVERPDGSNFTLKIRSTKLEDSAMYFCASSEGVGTGNNQPQHFGDGTRLSIL.

This clonotype has a handful of counts. The V and J genes are TRBV6-5 and TRBJ2-2; TRBD1 matches 8 bases. CDR1 and CDR2 from the germline V gene are MNHEY and SVGAGI. The trim removed 6 bases at V and 6 bases at J, leaving 0 bases unmatched. The CDR3 is 12 residues long. CDR3 region: CASRQGAGELFF. The CDR3 coding sequence is TGTGCCAGCAGACAGGGGGCCGGGGAGCTGTTTTTT.

This clonotype was counted only a few times. The gene calls are TRBV7-2 and TRBJ2-2; D might be TRBD1 (5 bases). The CDR3 spans 15 residues. V lost 5 bases and J 0 bases, leaving 10 bases between the germline ends. Germline lookup yields CDR1 SGHTA and CDR2 FQGNSA. The CDR3 here is CASSIRQPNTGELFF. As DNA, the CDR3 is TGTGCCAGCAGCATAAGACAGCCGAACACCGGGGAGCTGTTTTTT.

This sequence joins TRBV2 and TRBJ2-6; D gene uncertain. This CDR3 contains 14 residues. Trimming removed 7 bases from V and 0 bases from J, with 7 bases in between. CDR1 and CDR2 from the germline V gene are SNHLY and FYNNEI. CDR3 DNA: TGTGCCAGCACCCGGAGCTCTGGGGCCAACGTCCTGACTTTC. It translates to CASTRSSGANVLTF. Using reference TRBV2 and TRBJ2-6 for the parts outside the CDR3, the full variable domain is EPEVTQTPSHQVTQMGQEVILRCVPISNHLYFYWYRQILGQKVEFLVSFYNNEISEKSEIFDDQFSVERPDGSNFTLKIRSTKLEDSAMYFCASTRSSGANVLTFGAGSRLTVL.

The chain uses TRBV20-1 and TRBJ1-4; TRBD1 matches 8 bases. The CDR3 runs to 14 residues. V was clipped by 2 bases and J by 7 bases; unmatched bases: 6. CDR1 DFQATT and CDR2 SNEGSKA come from the germline V gene (reference sequence). The CDR3 region is CSARRTGRGEKLFF. CDR3 in DNA: TGCAGTGCTAGACGGACAGGGAGGGGTGAAAAACTGTTTTTT.

The chain combines TRBV23-1 with TRBJ1-2; D is perhaps TRBD1 (6 bases). TRBV23-1 is reported as an ORF; its role is uncertain. This CDR3 spans 13 amino acids. The germline V and J ends were trimmed by 8 bases and 4 bases, with 14 bases remaining between them. The CDR3 protein is CASPRGGIYGYTF. CDR3 nucleotide sequence: TGCGCCAGCCCCAGGGGAGGAATCTATGGCTACACCTTC.

The sample holds a few counts of this clonotype. V gene TRBV9 combines with J gene TRBJ2-3; 8 bases map to TRBD2. Germline CDR1 is SGDLS and CDR2 is YYNGEE. V was clipped by 4 bases and J by 3 bases; unmatched bases: 7. The CDR3 runs 15 residues. The chain's CDR3 is CASSPRGAQTDTQYF. CDR3 DNA sequence: TGTGCCAGCAGCCCGCGGGGGGCCCAGACAGATACGCAGTATTTT. The entire variable domain, with the rest obtained from reference TRBV9 and TRBJ2-3, is as follows: DSGVTQTPKHLITATGQRVTLRCSPRSGDLSVYWYQQSLDQGLQFLIQYYNGEERAKGNILERFSAQQFPDLHSELNLSSLELGDSALYFCASSPRGAQTDTQYFGPGTRLTVL.

This clonotype was seen a few times. The chain employs TRBV11-2 and TRBJ2-3; perhaps TRBD1 as D (6 bases). The length of the CDR3 is 16 residues. CDR1 is SGHAT, CDR2 FQNNGV, per germline. Trimming shortened V by 1 base and J by 4 bases, and 15 bases separated the two germline ends. CDR3 nucleotides: TGTGCCAGCAGCTTAGTTAACAGGGCGTTCGCAGATACGCAGTATTTT. Its protein is CASSLVNRAFADTQYF.

The chain has TRBV5-1 and TRBJ2-1, with a possible D match to TRBD1 (5 bases). The length of the CDR3 is 18 residues. Germline CDR1 reads SGHRS; CDR2 reads YFSETQ. The germline V and J ends were trimmed by 4 bases and 6 bases, with 26 bases remaining between them. CDR3 sequence: CASSRTTFGAGLSNEQFF. The CDR3 nucleotides are TGCGCCAGCAGCCGGACGACTTTTGGGGCAGGGCTTTCCAATGAGCAGTTCTTC.

This clonotype has only a few counts. The chain joins TRBV7-8 to TRBJ2-1; D might be TRBD2 (6 bases). V lost 1 base and J 3 bases, leaving 16 bases between the germline ends. Germline V gene lookup returns CDR1 SGHVS and CDR2 FQNEAQ. The length of the CDR3 is 17 residues. CDR3 sequence: CASSLDPPGGIYNEQFF. The CDR3 bases are TGTGCCAGCAGCTTAGATCCCCCCGGCGGGATCTACAATGAGCAGTTCTTC. Together with reference TRBV7-8 and TRBJ2-1, the CDR3 gives the full variable domain: GAGVSQSPRYKVAKRGQDVALRCDPISGHVSLFWYQQALGQGPEFLTYFQNEAQLDKSGLPSDRFFAERPEGSVSTLKIQRTQQEDSAVYLCASSLDPPGGIYNEQFFGPGTRLTVL.

The table lists this clonotype with many counts. J is TRBJ1-5 and V is TRBV6-2 or TRBV6-3; no reliable D call. The CDR3 consists of 16 residues. The V end was cut by 6 bases, the J end by 1 base, with 16 bases between. Germline V CDR1 and CDR2: MNHEY, SVGEGT. The CDR3 loop reads CASSDTGSKSNQPQHF. Here the CDR3 DNA reads TGTGCCAGCAGCGATACCGGGTCGAAGAGCAATCAGCCCCAGCATTTT.

This clonotype came up a few times. This chain uses TRBV10-2 with TRBJ2-7; perhaps TRBD2 as D (6 bases). CDR3 length equals 16 residues. V lost 0 bases, J lost 2 bases, and 14 bases lay in between. Germline loops: CDR1 WSHSY, CDR2 SAAADI. CDR3 in DNA: TGCGCCAGCAGTGAGTCTGGCGGGGTAGGGGCCTACGAGCAGTACTTC. Translation: CASSESGGVGAYEQYF.

This clonotype showed up just a few times. The rearrangement joins TRBV5-6 to TRBJ2-7, with TRBD1 matching over 9 bases. The CDR3 has 16 residues. The ends lost 5 bases at V and 0 bases at J; junction bases unmatched: 9. The germline V gene has CDR1 SGHDT and CDR2 YYEEEE. As DNA, the CDR3 is TGTGCCAGCAGACCTACACCGGGACAGGGCTCCTACGAGCAGTACTTC. This sequence encodes CASRPTPGQGSYEQYF. The variable domain in full, completed from reference TRBV5-6 and TRBJ2-7, reads DAGVTQSPTHLIKTRGQQVTLRCSPKSGHDTVSWYQQALGQGPQFIFQYYEEEERQRGNFPDRFSGHQFPNYSSELNVNALLLGDSALYLCASRPTPGQGSYEQYFGPGTRLTVT.